The 16 T cell receptor beta chains below were found in one sample sequenced in a study of T cell responses to AZD1222 COVID-19 vaccine (dated by TCRdb to 2020 to 2022). Explained via the paper, the time point label denotes: baseline before first vaccination. Receptors were amplified or captured by the immunoSEQ multiplex PCR assay. TCRdb obtained this table from immuneACCESS and retained in-frame rearrangements with V and J assigned. These tables miss some clones; where compared with another copy, unresolved V genes account for less than half of the shortfall, and the remainder is unexplained. This sample gives about 140,000 clones in total; roughly 92% of them show up just once. More than 5% of the sample is held by the ten biggest clonotypes. This specimen was peripheral blood, taken on day 0 of AZD1222 vaccination. The receptors come from an adult in good health.

This sequence joins TRBV7-2 and TRBJ2-7, with D tentatively TRBD1 (7 bases). Germline V gene lookup returns CDR1 SGHTA and CDR2 FQGNSA. The CDR3 consists of 17 residues. V was clipped by 5 bases and J by 3 bases, with 23 bases between them. The CDR3 protein is CASSPGGGQGVGYEQYF. In nucleotides, the CDR3 is TGTGCCAGCAGCCCCGGGGGCGGTCAGGGGGTCGGCTACGAGCAGTACTTC.

This clone has just a few counts. The chain recombines TRBV19 with TRBJ1-1; a weak D match, TRBD1 (5 bases). The CDR3 runs 13 residues. The germline gives CDR1 LNHDA, CDR2 SQIVND (reference sequence). The germline V and J ends were trimmed by 4 bases and 4 bases, with 10 bases remaining between them. The CDR3 reads CASSTVRGTEAFF. CDR3 DNA sequence: TGTGCCAGTAGTACTGTAAGGGGCACTGAAGCTTTCTTT. Based on the CDR3 plus reference TRBV19 and TRBJ1-1, the full variable domain is DGGITQSPKYLFRKEGQNVTLSCEQNLNHDAMYWYRQDPGQGLRLIYYSQIVNDFQKGDIAEGYSVSREKKESFPLTVTSAQKNPTAFYLCASSTVRGTEAFFGQGTRLTVV.

V usage is TRBV6-2 or TRBV6-3 and J usage is TRBJ1-1; D possibly corresponds to TRBD1 (6 bases). Germline lookup yields CDR1 MNHEY and CDR2 SVGEGT. This CDR3 is built from 15 residues. V was pared by 5 bases and J by 6 bases, with 19 bases between. The CDR3 coding sequence is TGTGCCAGCAGTACCCAATTTACGCGGACAGCTGAAGCTTTCTTT. This gives the protein CASSTQFTRTAEAFF.

The chain has TRBV28 and TRBJ1-1; 8 nucleotides match TRBD1. Trimming took 8 bases from V and 5 from J; bases not matched to a gene: 10. Germline V lookup: CDR1 MDHEN, CDR2 SYDVKM. This CDR3 contains 14 residues. The CDR3 DNA reads as TGTGCCAGCGGTCTGGCGGACAGGGATACTGAAGCTTTCTTT. Residues: CASGLADRDTEAFF.

The gene calls are TRBV28 and TRBJ1-2, with D unclear. The germline CDR1 and CDR2 sequences are MDHEN and SYDVKM. V lost 2 bases to trimming and J lost 5 bases, with 12 bases between them. CDR3 size: 14 residues. The CDR3: CASSLVLGVYGYTF. Here the CDR3 DNA reads TGTGCCAGCAGTTTAGTCCTGGGAGTTTATGGCTACACCTTC.

This rearrangement joins TRBV5-1 to TRBJ2-7; 7 positions match TRBD1. CDR3 length equals 15 residues. Germline V CDR1 and CDR2: SGHRS, YFSETQ. Trimming took 0 bases from V and 1 from J; bases not matched to a gene: 4. This CDR3 is CASSLEWGQSYEQYF. CDR3 sequence (DNA): TGCGCCAGCAGCTTGGAATGGGGACAGTCCTACGAGCAGTACTTC.

The V and J genes are TRBV20-1 and TRBJ1-2; D is unresolved. CDR1 DFQATT and CDR2 SNEGSKA come from the germline V gene (reference sequence). The V and J ends lost 3 bases and 4 bases respectively, with 12 bases between them. The CDR3 consists of 13 residues. The CDR3 DNA reads TGCAGTGCTAGTATACCGGGCCTCTATGGCTACACCTTC. It codes for CSASIPGLYGYTF.

The chain couples TRBV7-2 to TRBJ1-2; a possible D gene is TRBD1 (5 bases). The CDR3 is 15 residues long. Trimming took 0 bases from V and 2 from J, leaving 10 bases between them. The germline V gene encodes CDR1 SGHTA and CDR2 FQGNSA. The CDR3 DNA follows: TGTGCCAGCAGCTTAGCGCTTGCAGGGAACTATGGCTACACCTTC. It codes for CASSLALAGNYGYTF.

The chain is built from TRBV9 and TRBJ1-1; no firm D call. The CDR3 totals 15 residues. V lost 0 bases and J 5 bases, leaving 14 bases between the germline ends. Germline-derived CDR1 and CDR2 are SGDLS and YYNGEE. The CDR3 loop is CASSVEGLMRTEAFF. Here the CDR3 DNA reads TGTGCCAGCAGCGTAGAAGGACTTATGAGGACTGAAGCTTTCTTT.

This rearrangement joins TRBV28 to TRBJ2-1; TRBD1 matches at 12 bases. Germline V gives CDR1 MDHEN, CDR2 SYDVKM. Trimming removed 7 bases from V and 9 bases from J; junction bases left unmatched: 7. There are 14 residues in the CDR3. The CDR3 DNA reads TGTGCCAGCAATGATCCGGGACAGGGGGCTGAGCAGTTCTTC. Translation: CASNDPGQGAEQFF.

The V gene is TRBV27, the J gene TRBJ2-5; no definite D call. The V end was cut by 3 bases, the J end by 7 bases, with 9 bases between. The CDR3 has 12 residues. Germline CDR1 and CDR2: MNHEY and SMNVEV (reference sequence). The CDR3 DNA reads TGTGCCAGCAGTTTCCCAGGTTCGACCCAGTACTTC. Translated, it gives CASSFPGSTQYF.

The chain carries TRBV2 and TRBJ1-1; 9 positions match TRBD1. Germline trimming cut 7 bases from V and 7 bases from J; bases unmatched to any gene: 7. Per germline, CDR1 SNHLY and CDR2 FYNNEI. The CDR3 extends over 13 amino acids. CDR3 amino acids: CASKGQGSGEAFF. The CDR3 nucleotides are TGTGCCAGCAAGGGACAGGGTTCTGGTGAAGCTTTCTTT.

The chain recombines TRBV7-2 with TRBJ1-6; 9 bases map to TRBD1. Unmatched junction bases numbered 6, after V lost 3 bases and J lost 9 bases. The CDR3 runs 15 residues. Germline CDR1 and CDR2: SGHTA and FQGNSA. DNA of the CDR3: TGTGCCAGCAGCTTCGGGGGACAGGGAGGTTCACCCCTCCACTTT. This gives the protein CASSFGGQGGSPLHF.

J is TRBJ1-1 and V is TRBV24-1, with D unresolved. Trimming took 7 bases from V and 7 from J, leaving 15 bases between them. Looked up from germline, CDR1 is KGHDR and CDR2 is SFDVKD. The length of the CDR3 is 13 residues. CDR3 loop: CATSGTETIEAFF. For the CDR3, the DNA is TGTGCCACCAGCGGTACAGAGACTATTGAAGCTTTCTTT.

This sequence joins TRBV25-1 and TRBJ2-7; D ambiguous. The CDR3 length is 13 residues. Trimming took off 7 bases at V and 2 bases at J, with 12 bases between the two ends. From germline, CDR1 is MGHDK and CDR2 SYGVNS. This CDR3 reads CASTPPFTYEQYF. The CDR3 bases are TGTGCCAGCACCCCCCCTTTTACCTACGAGCAGTACTTC.

The chain is built from TRBV7-9 and TRBJ2-7, with 12 bases matching TRBD2. V lost 5 bases, J lost 5 bases, and 7 bases stayed unmatched. Germline-derived CDR1 and CDR2 are SEHNR and FQNEAQ (reference sequence). The CDR3 totals 15 residues. The DNA for the CDR3 is TGTGCCAGCAGCGACCTAGCGGGGGGGCTCGACGAGCAGTACTTC. It translates to CASSDLAGGLDEQYF.